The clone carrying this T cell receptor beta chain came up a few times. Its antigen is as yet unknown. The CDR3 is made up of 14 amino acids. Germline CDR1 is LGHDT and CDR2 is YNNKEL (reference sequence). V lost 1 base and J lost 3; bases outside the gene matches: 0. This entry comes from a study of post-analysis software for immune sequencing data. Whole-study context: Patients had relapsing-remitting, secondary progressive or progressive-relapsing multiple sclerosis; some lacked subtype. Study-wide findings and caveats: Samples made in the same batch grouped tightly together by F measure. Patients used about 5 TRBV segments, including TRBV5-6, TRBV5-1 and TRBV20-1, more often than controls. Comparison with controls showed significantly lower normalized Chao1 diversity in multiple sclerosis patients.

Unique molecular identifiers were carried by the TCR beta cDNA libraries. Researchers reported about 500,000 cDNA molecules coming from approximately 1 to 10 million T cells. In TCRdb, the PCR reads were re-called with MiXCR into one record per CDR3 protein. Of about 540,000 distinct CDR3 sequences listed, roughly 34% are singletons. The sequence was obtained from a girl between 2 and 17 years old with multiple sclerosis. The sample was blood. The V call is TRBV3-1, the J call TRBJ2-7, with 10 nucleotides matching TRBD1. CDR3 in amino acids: CASSQGTGGYEQYF. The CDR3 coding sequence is TGTGCCAGCAGCCAAGGGACAGGGGGCTACGAGCAGTACTTC.